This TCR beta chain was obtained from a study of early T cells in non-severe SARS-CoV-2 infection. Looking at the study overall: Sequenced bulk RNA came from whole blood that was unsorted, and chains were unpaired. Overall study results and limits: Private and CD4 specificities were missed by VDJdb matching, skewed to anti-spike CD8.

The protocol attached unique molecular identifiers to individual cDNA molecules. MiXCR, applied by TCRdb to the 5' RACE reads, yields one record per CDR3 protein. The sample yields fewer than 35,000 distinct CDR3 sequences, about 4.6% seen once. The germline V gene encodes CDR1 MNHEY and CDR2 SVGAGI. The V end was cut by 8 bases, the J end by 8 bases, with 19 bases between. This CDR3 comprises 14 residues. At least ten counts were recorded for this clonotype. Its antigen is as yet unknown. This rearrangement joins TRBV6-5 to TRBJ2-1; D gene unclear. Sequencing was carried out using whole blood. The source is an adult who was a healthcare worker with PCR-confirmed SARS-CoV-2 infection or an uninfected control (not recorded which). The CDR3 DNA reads TGTGCCAGCTGCCGGGCGTACCCCCCAGATGAGCAGTTCTTC. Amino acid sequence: CASCRAYPPDEQFF.